The rows below give T cell receptor beta chains drawn from one sample of a study of blood T cells in healthy people across ages. TCRdb passed the 5' RACE reads through MiXCR, listing each CDR3 protein once. The sample yields around 800,000 distinct CDR3 sequences, under 55% seen once. The specimen sequenced was blood. Receptors originate from a man aged 60-69 years in good health. CDR3s include the opening cysteine and the closing phenylalanine or tryptophan. A D gene is named only where the DNA matches it firmly. Rows may omit the clone size; those that give it use once, few, many or a size class.

>TRBJ2-5|15|.|.|TRBV5-1
TGCGCCAGCAGGCGGGCTACAGGGCCCGAAGAGACCCAGTACTTC
CASRRATGPEETQYF
>TRBJ2-4|17|TRBD1|.|TRBV6-2/TRBV6-3
TGTGCCAGCAGTTACCGAGGGACAGGGGGTTCCAAAAACATTCAGTACTTC
CASSYRGTGGSKNIQYF
>TRBJ2-7|13|.|.|TRBV10-3
TGTGCCATCAGCATCGACAAGAACTACGAGCAGTACTTC
CAISIDKNYEQYF
>TRBJ1-1|14|TRBD1|many|TRBV27
TGTGCCAGCAGGCGGGACAGGGTAAGCACTGAAGCTTTCTTT
CASRRDRVSTEAFF
>TRBJ2-1|14|TRBD2|few|TRBV18
TGTGCCAGCTCACCGGGACTAGAGAGGGATGGGCAGTTCTTC
CASSPGLERDGQFF
>TRBJ2-3|16|TRBD2|once|TRBV7-9
TGTGCCAGCAGCCCTTCGACTAGCGGGGGCACAGATACGCAGTATTTT
CASSPSTSGGTDTQYF
>TRBJ2-7|13|TRBD2|few|TRBV27
TGTGCCAGCAGTTACCCGGGGGGCTACGAGCAGTACTTC
CASSYPGGYEQYF
>TRBJ2-7|15|.|few|TRBV4-3
TGCGCCAGCAGTCCAAGTGGGACGGGGTTCTACGAGCAGTACTTC
CASSPSGTGFYEQYF
>TRBJ2-1|15|TRBD2|once|TRBV3-1
TGTGCCAGCAGCCAACAGGGACTAGCGGGGAATGAGCAGTTCTTC
CASSQQGLAGNEQFF
>TRBJ2-1|15|TRBD1|.|TRBV7-2
TGTGCCAGCAGAAAGGAGGCAGGGGGCGGGCATGAGCAGTTCTTC
CASRKEAGGGHEQFF
>TRBJ2-1|15|TRBD2|.|TRBV9
TGTGCCAGCAGCGTAGCGGCTAGCGGGGACAATGAGCAGTTCTTC
CASSVAASGDNEQFF